These T cell receptor beta chains were read from a single sample in a study of early T cells in non-severe SARS-CoV-2 infection. MiXCR was run by TCRdb on the 5' RACE reads, yielding one entry per CDR3 protein. The top ten clones hold around 6% of a sample with 40,000 to 60,000 distinct CDR3 sequences, about 4.2% of them seen once. The sample consisted of whole blood. The receptors shown here come from an adult who was a healthcare worker with PCR-confirmed SARS-CoV-2 infection or an uninfected control (not recorded which). Each CDR3 is given with its conserved first and last residue.

j_gene	v_gene	CDR3aa
TRBJ2-1	TRBV7-2	CASSLAEGSYNEQFF
TRBJ1-1	TRBV27	CASHTGQGTAFF
TRBJ2-1	TRBV15	CATSRAPGTGANEQFF
TRBJ1-2	TRBV12-3/TRBV12-4	CASSRGTPYGYTF
TRBJ2-3	TRBV12-3/TRBV12-4	CASSLRGGPADTQYF
TRBJ2-2	TRBV5-6	CASSTFSQQGNTGELFF
TRBJ2-6	TRBV7-9	CASSSQRANVLTF
TRBJ1-2	TRBV20-1	CSARDQGGRALEGYGYTF
TRBJ1-6	TRBV7-2	CASSPNNSPLHF
TRBJ2-4	TRBV7-2	CASSHSSPDLAKNIQYF
TRBJ2-5	TRBV13	CASSERRGEETQYF
TRBJ1-4	TRBV29-1	CSVEGGLGEKLFF
TRBJ2-1	TRBV29-1	CSVDNRGAREQFF
TRBJ2-5	TRBV7-8	CASSPSRGAQETQYF
TRBJ2-2	TRBV29-1	CSARTVNTGELFF
TRBJ2-3	TRBV20-1	CSARSGQGLWKNTDTQYF
TRBJ2-7	TRBV9	CASSVGPVPSYEQYF
TRBJ2-3	TRBV12-3/TRBV12-4	CASSLAGGHDTQYF
TRBJ2-1	TRBV19	CASTNQPGQGYEQFF
TRBJ2-2	TRBV29-1	CSVGTPYTGELFF
TRBJ2-1	TRBV29-1	CSVEGPSGLQFF
TRBJ2-7	TRBV24-1	CATSDFRHPYEQYF
TRBJ2-1	TRBV6-5	CASTYRDEQFF
TRBJ1-2	TRBV30	CAWSTERTVWRYGYTF
TRBJ2-7	TRBV9	CASSVVNGEQYF
TRBJ1-6	TRBV19	CASRERGTVYNSPLHF
TRBJ2-7	TRBV20-1	CSARSGQGTYEQYF
TRBJ2-2	TRBV6-6	CAGRTSMYTGELFF
TRBJ1-1	TRBV7-2	CASSLGVVPLPEAFF